Below, 21 T cell receptor beta chains from the same sample are listed, as sequenced in a study of control samples from healthy donors and cancer patients. Method: immunoSEQ multiplex PCR; TCRdb's copy keeps in-frame clones and lacks some. The sample has roughly 100,000 clones, about four fifths seen once; the top ten hold about 13%. The sample comprised blood. These receptors all stem from a woman aged 50 to 60 in good health.

V is TRBV7-3 and J is TRBJ2-3; a weak D match, TRBD2 (6 bases). The ends were cut back, 5 bases at V and 0 bases at J, with 15 bases in the middle. The CDR3 totals 16 residues. CDR1 SGHTA and CDR2 FQGTGA come from the germline V gene. The CDR3 here is CASSQWGEASTDTQYF. For the CDR3, the DNA is TGTGCCAGCAGCCAATGGGGGGAAGCTAGCACAGATACGCAGTATTTT. Based on the CDR3 plus reference TRBV7-3 and TRBJ2-3, the full variable domain is GAGVSQTPSNKVTEKGKYVELRCDPISGHTALYWYRQSLGQGPEFLIYFQGTGAADDSGLPNDRFFAVRPEGSVSTLKIQRTERGDSAVYLCASSQWGEASTDTQYFGPGTRLTVL.

The genes are TRBV11-3 and TRBJ2-2; D is ambiguous. The germline V gene encodes CDR1 SGHNT and CDR2 YENEEA. The CDR3 loop spans 15 amino acids. V gave up 1 base and J gave up 3 bases, with 9 bases separating them. This CDR3 is CASSLVLSYTGELFF. The CDR3 region has the DNA TGTGCCAGCAGCTTAGTTCTGAGTTACACCGGGGAGCTGTTTTTT.

V gene TRBV23-1 combines with J gene TRBJ1-3; D remains unclear. TRBV23-1 is designated an ORF whose function remains uncertain. The V gene lost 0 bases and the J gene lost 2 bases, with 11 bases spanning the gap. The CDR3 spans 16 residues. The CDR3 sequence: CASSQSPRDPGNTIYF. The CDR3 nucleotides read TGCGCCAGCAGTCAATCGCCGAGGGATCCTGGAAACACCATATATTTT.

The rearrangement links TRBV29-1 to TRBJ2-7; the D call may be TRBD1 or TRBD2 (5 bases each). This CDR3 spans 12 amino acids. Trimming removed 8 bases from V and 3 bases from J, with 14 bases in between. Germline CDR1 SQVTM, CDR2 ANQGSEA. Here the CDR3 DNA reads TGCAGCACAACCGGGACGTACTACGAGCAGTACTTC. Translated: CSTTGTYYEQYF.

V and J are TRBV2 and TRBJ2-3, with TRBD2 matching 9 bases. The CDR3 covers 16 residues. The V segment lost 6 bases and the J segment 3 bases; nucleotides outside the gene matches: 10. CDR1 and CDR2 from the germline V gene are SNHLY and FYNNEI. CDR3 DNA: TGTGCCAGCAGATCCCTTGGCGGGGGGGTGACAGATACGCAGTATTTT. Protein: CASRSLGGGVTDTQYF.

The genes are TRBV2 and TRBJ2-2; no clear D gene. Trimming stripped 3 bases from V and 8 bases from J, with 13 bases between. This CDR3 is 14 amino acids long. CDR1 is SNHLY and CDR2 is FYNNEI in the germline V gene. The CDR3 region has the DNA TGTGCCAGCAGTGAGCCTGGTGCCGTGGGGGAGCTGTTTTTT. It encodes CASSEPGAVGELFF.

The gene calls are TRBV12-5 and TRBJ2-3; TRBD2 might be the D (6 bases). CDR1 and CDR2 from the germline V gene are LGHNT and FRNRAP. V lost 10 bases and J lost 5, with 13 bases in between. There are 12 residues in the CDR3. The CDR3 is CATASGGDTQYF. The DNA of the CDR3 is TGTGCTACTGCTTCCGGGGGAGATACGCAGTATTTT. The full variable domain, in which reference TRBV12-5 and TRBJ2-3 provide the parts outside the CDR3, is DARVTQTPRHKVTEMGQEVTMRCQPILGHNTVFWYRQTMMQGLELLAYFRNRAPLDDSGMPKDRFSAEMPDATLATLKIQPSEPRDSAVYFCATASGGDTQYFGPGTRLTVL.

This clone was counted a single time. The chain recombines TRBV6-5 with TRBJ1-1, with D tentatively TRBD1 (6 bases). V lost 6 bases and J lost 4, with 15 bases in between. The CDR3 is 14 amino acids. CDR1 and CDR2 (germline): MNHEY, SVGAGI. Here the CDR3 DNA reads TGTGCCAGCAGGCCGACAGGTAGAATCACTGAAGCTTTCTTT. Encoded protein: CASRPTGRITEAFF.

The chain is built from TRBV10-3 and TRBJ1-5, with TRBD1 as a possible D gene (5 bases). The CDR3 is made up of 14 amino acids. V gave up 2 bases and J gave up 7 bases, with 12 bases separating them. Looked up from germline, CDR1 is ENHRY and CDR2 is SYGVKD. This CDR3 is CAISEAGLGQPQHF. The CDR3 DNA reads TGTGCCATCAGTGAGGCAGGGTTGGGGCAGCCCCAGCATTTT.

This chain connects TRBV7-9 to TRBJ1-5; D remains unclear. The CDR3 is made up of 13 amino acids. Germline-derived CDR1 and CDR2 are SEHNR and FQNEAQ (reference sequence). V was trimmed by 5 bases and J by 7 bases, leaving 12 bases between them. The CDR3, as DNA: TGTGCCAGCAGCCCAGACGTGGTCCAGCCCCAGCATTTT. Translating gives CASSPDVVQPQHF.

V usage is TRBV4-2 and J usage is TRBJ1-1, with D tentatively TRBD1 (5 bases). Trimming pared 4 bases from V and 1 base from J, leaving 10 bases between. The length of the CDR3 is 14 residues. The V gene's germline CDR1 is LGHNA and CDR2 YNFKEQ. The CDR3 DNA reads as TGTGCCAGCAGCCCTTTGGACAAGAACACTGAAGCTTTCTTT. Its protein product is CASSPLDKNTEAFF.

The chain couples TRBV5-1 to TRBJ2-2, with D possibly TRBD2 on 5 matching bases. V gave up 4 bases and J gave up 2 bases, with 12 bases separating them. Per the germline V gene, CDR1 is SGHRS and CDR2 is YFSETQ. CDR3 length: 15 residues. The CDR3 DNA is TGCGCCAGCAGCCCCGAGGGCGTCAACACCGGGGAGCTGTTTTTT. This gives the protein CASSPEGVNTGELFF.

The chain uses TRBV2 and TRBJ2-4; TRBD1 matches 7 bases. The CDR3 runs to 16 residues. Germline CDR1 is SNHLY and CDR2 is FYNNEI. The ends lost 3 bases at V and 0 bases at J; junction bases unmatched: 5. The CDR3 protein is CASSETGFGAKNIQYF. CDR3 nucleotides: TGTGCCAGCAGTGAGACAGGGTTTGGAGCCAAAAACATTCAGTACTTC.

The chain uses TRBV6-2 or TRBV6-3 and TRBJ2-1; TRBD2 aligns across 11 bases. J was trimmed by 8 bases and V by 5 bases; bases with no gene match: 8. CDR1 is MNHEY, CDR2 SVGEGT, per germline. This CDR3 has 15 residues. CDR3 coding DNA: TGTGCCAGCAGTCGGCTAGCGGGAGGTTTTGATGAGCAGTTCTTC. Amino acid sequence: CASSRLAGGFDEQFF.

The chain is built from TRBV5-5 and TRBJ1-1, with 9 nucleotides matching TRBD1. Trimming cost V 3 bases and J 8 bases; bases outside gene matches: 8. Germline V gene data show CDR1 as SGHKS and CDR2 as YYEKEE (reference sequence). The CDR3 is 14 amino acids. CDR3 in DNA: TGTGCCAGCAGCTCGATACAGGGGGCGACGGAAGCTTTCTTT. It encodes CASSSIQGATEAFF.

This sequence joins TRBV29-1 and TRBJ1-1; 11 bases are a match to TRBD1. V shed 7 bases and J 5 bases; nucleotides not matched to a gene: 6. Germline V CDR1 and CDR2: SQVTM, ANQGSEA. The CDR3 consists of 13 residues. The CDR3 spells CSGKDRGRTEAFF. Here the CDR3 DNA reads TGCAGCGGCAAGGACAGGGGGCGGACTGAAGCTTTCTTT. The complete variable domain, with remaining parts taken from reference TRBV29-1 and TRBJ1-1, reads SAVISQKPSRDICQRGTSLTIQCQVDSQVTMMFWYRQQPGQSLTLIATANQGSEATYESGFVIDKFPISRPNLTFSTLTVSNMSPEDSSIYLCSGKDRGRTEAFFGQGTRLTVV.

The CDR3 is CASSPPGQGAGTQYF. CDR3 DNA: TGTGCCAGCTCACCGCCGGGACAGGGGGCCGGGACCCAGTACTTC. This chain uses TRBV18 with TRBJ2-5, with 12 bases matching TRBD1. Germline V lookup: CDR1 KGHSH, CDR2 LQKENI. This CDR3 spans 15 amino acids. Trimming at V came to 3 bases and at J to 7 bases, leaving 6 bases not matched to a gene.

J is TRBJ1-1 and V is TRBV18; 8 bases map to TRBD1. The ends lost 3 bases at V and 5 bases at J; junction bases unmatched: 17. Germline V lookup: CDR1 KGHSH, CDR2 LQKENI. There are 18 residues in the CDR3. The CDR3 spells CASSPRTKPGTGSTEAFF. The CDR3, as DNA: TGTGCCAGCTCACCGCGGACGAAGCCCGGGACAGGCTCTACTGAAGCTTTCTTT.

This chain uses TRBV28 with TRBJ1-6; the D gene is possibly TRBD1 (6 bases). CDR3 length equals 14 residues. The V gene's germline CDR1 is MDHEN and CDR2 SYDVKM. Trimming took off 3 bases at V and 10 bases at J, with 13 bases between the two ends. Here the CDR3 DNA reads TGTGCCAGCAGTTTCCGGGGGCTGGGGTCACCCCTCCACTTT. Translation gives CASSFRGLGSPLHF. Supplemented by reference TRBV28 and TRBJ1-6, the full variable domain reads DVKVTQSSRYLVKRTGEKVFLECVQDMDHENMFWYRQDPGLGLRLIYFSYDVKMKEKGDIPEGYSVSREKKERFSLILESASTNQTSMYLCASSFRGLGSPLHFGNGTRLTVT.

The CDR3 loop reads CASSAGVRSTEAFF. CDR3 nucleotides: TGTGCCAGCAGCGCAGGGGTGAGGAGCACTGAAGCTTTCTTT. The chain joins TRBV5-8 to TRBJ1-1; a weak D match, TRBD1 (6 bases). In germline, CDR1 is SGHTS, CDR2 YDEGEE. The CDR3 extends over 14 amino acids. Trimming took 4 bases from V and 4 from J, leaving 14 bases between them.

V usage is TRBV18 and J usage is TRBJ1-2, with TRBD1 as a possible D gene (6 bases). There are 15 residues in the CDR3. Germline V gene data show CDR1 as KGHSH and CDR2 as LQKENI. V lost 3 bases and J lost 8, with 19 bases in between. The CDR3: CASSPSDRSAAGYTF. CDR3 nucleotides: TGTGCCAGCTCACCTAGTGACAGGAGTGCGGCAGGCTACACCTTC.